The rows below give T cell receptor beta chains drawn from one sample of a study of Ad26.COV2.S vaccination and SARS-CoV-2 variants. Measured with immunoSEQ multiplex PCR; TCRdb has only the in-frame clones, and not every one. The sample lists a few hundred thousand clones, roughly 91% occurring once. Sequenced here: peripheral blood, sampled in a trial of Ad26.COV2.S vaccine versus placebo. Receptors were obtained from a person aged 18-60 years who received the Ad26.COV2.S COVID-19 vaccine or a placebo. Both conserved end residues are part of each CDR3. A D gene is named only where the DNA matches it firmly. Size tells how often a clone was seen (once, few, many) or the class of an expanded clone, and some rows leave it out.

D	V	J	size	DNA	CDR3
-	TRBV11-3	TRBJ2-2	-	TGTGCCAGCAGCTTAGCGGGACGGGACGGGGAGCTGTTTTTT	CASSLAGRDGELFF
-	TRBV10-3	TRBJ1-3	once	TGTGCCATCAGTGAGAACCCGAGGAGGAGTACTGGAAACACCATATATTTT	CAISENPRRSTGNTIYF
TRBD1	TRBV27	TRBJ2-2	-	TGTGCCAGCAGGGGGGCAGGGGGCTTTGGAGGGGAGCTGTTTTTT	CASRGAGGFGGELFF
-	TRBV5-1	TRBJ1-5	-	TGCGCCAGCTCGGGGGAGGGGGGTCAGCCCCAGCATTTT	CASSGEGGQPQHF
TRBD2	TRBV7-3	TRBJ2-7	-	TGTGCCAGCAGCCAGGGAGGCGGGGGGCTGTCAGGCGAGCAGTACTTC	CASSQGGGGLSGEQYF
-	TRBV18	TRBJ1-1	-	TGTGCCAGCTCACCACCGTTTTCAGGTGAAGCTTTCTTT	CASSPPFSGEAFF
TRBD1	TRBV6-5	TRBJ1-6	few	TGTGCCAGCAGTTACTCCAGGACAGGGTATAATTCACCCCTCCACTTT	CASSYSRTGYNSPLHF
-	TRBV6-5	TRBJ1-2	-	TGTGCCAGCCGAACCCGAGGGGGGGGCAACTATGGCTACACCTTC	CASRTRGGGNYGYTF
-	TRBV6-7	TRBJ1-6	-	TGTGCCAGCAGTTACCATGGAGCGGGCCCCGGTATGGGTTCACCCCTCCACTTT	CASSYHGAGPGMGSPLHF
-	TRBV12-3/TRBV12-4	TRBJ2-7	-	TGTGCCAGCAGTTTAGACAGCTCCTACGAGCAGTACTTC	CASSLDSSYEQYF
-	TRBV9	TRBJ1-6	once	TGTGCCAGCAGCTTGGGCGGGGGGAGTAATTCACCCCTCCACTTT	CASSLGGGSNSPLHF
-	TRBV7-9	TRBJ1-1	-	TGTGCCAGCAGGGAGTCAACGGGGTTAGACACTGAAGCTTTCTTT	CASRESTGLDTEAFF
-	TRBV7-9	TRBJ1-1	-	TGTGCCAGCAGCGGAGTGGGGTGGAGGACTGAAGCTTTCTTT	CASSGVGWRTEAFF
-	TRBV21-1	TRBJ2-1	-	TGTGCCAGCATTTTAGTGACGGGGGAGAGTTCCTACAATGAGCAGTTCTTC	CASILVTGESSYNEQFF
-	TRBV4-3	TRBJ2-7	-	TGCGCCAGCAGCCAAGATCTGGACACCGCCTACGAGCAGTACTTC	CASSQDLDTAYEQYF
-	TRBV19	TRBJ2-2	-	TGTGCCAGTAGAGTCTCGGCCCGGGGCACCGGGGAGCTGTTTTTT	CASRVSARGTGELFF
-	TRBV10-3	TRBJ1-2	-	TGTGCCATCAGTGAGTCGAAAGGGCTTTCTTCCGACTATGGCTACACCTTC	CAISESKGLSSDYGYTF
TRBD1	TRBV7-2	TRBJ2-7	-	TGTGCCAGCAGCCCAGGCCCCGACAGGGGAGGCGAGCAGTACTTC	CASSPGPDRGGEQYF
TRBD1	TRBV7-3	TRBJ2-1	once	TGTGCCAGCAGCTTATCGACAGGGACCCACAATGAGCAGTTCTTC	CASSLSTGTHNEQFF
-	TRBV7-3	TRBJ1-3	-	TGTGCCAGCAGCTTAACAGAGTGGGACACCATATATTTT	CASSLTEWDTIYF
-	TRBV7-6	TRBJ2-5	once	TGTGCCAGCAGCTTAAACCCAGAGACCCAGTACTTC	CASSLNPETQYF
TRBD1	TRBV6-5	TRBJ1-3	-	TGTGCCAGCAGTCTGACAGGGGAAGGAAACACCATATATTTT	CASSLTGEGNTIYF
TRBD2	TRBV30	TRBJ2-7	-	TGTGCCTTTACACCGGGACTAGCGGGGGGCCAGAAATACGAGCAGTACTTC	CAFTPGLAGGQKYEQYF
-	TRBV15	TRBJ2-1	-	TGTGCCACCAAGGCGGCGGATGAGCAGTTCTTC	CATKAADEQFF
TRBD1	TRBV29-1	TRBJ1-2	-	TGCAGCGGCGGGGAACAGGGGTCCCGCGGCGGCTACACCTTC	CSGGEQGSRGGYTF
-	TRBV6-6	TRBJ1-6	-	TGTGCCAGCAGTCTAAGACAGCCTACGAGGACCTATAATTCACCCCTCCACTTT	CASSLRQPTRTYNSPLHF
-	TRBV5-4	TRBJ2-2	few	TGTGCCAGCAGCTACGGCCAGAACACCGGGGAGCTGTTTTTT	CASSYGQNTGELFF
TRBD2	TRBV19	TRBJ2-7	-	TGTGCCAGTAGTATGTTTGCGGGGGACTCCTACGAGCAGTACTTC	CASSMFAGDSYEQYF
TRBD2	TRBV29-1	TRBJ2-7	-	TGCAGCGTTGTTAAACTGGGGACGGGAGGGAACGAGCAGTACTTC	CSVVKLGTGGNEQYF
-	TRBV9	TRBJ1-3	-	TGTGCCAGCAGCGTAACGTGGCGGCAAAGGAACACCATATATTTT	CASSVTWRQRNTIYF
-	TRBV6-6	TRBJ2-2	-	TGTGCCAGCCGAACCGGGACAACGAACACCGGGGAGCTGTTTTTT	CASRTGTTNTGELFF
TRBD1	TRBV5-1	TRBJ2-1	-	TGCGCCAGCAGCGCCCGGGACAGGGGCCCCAATGAGCAGTTCTTC	CASSARDRGPNEQFF
TRBD1	TRBV6-5	TRBJ1-1	-	TGTGCCAGCAGTTACTCAGTGGCAGGGGGCACTGAAGCTTTCTTT	CASSYSVAGGTEAFF
-	TRBV25-1	TRBJ2-7	-	TGTGCCAGCAGTGAATTGCGGGGCACCGAGCAGTACTTC	CASSELRGTEQYF
-	TRBV2	TRBJ2-7	-	TGTGCCAGCAGTGTCTATGAACCTGGGTCCTACGAGCAGTACTTC	CASSVYEPGSYEQYF
TRBD1	TRBV7-3	TRBJ2-1	once	TGTGCCAGCAGCGTAGGACAGGGGGTGTACAATGAGCAGTTCTTC	CASSVGQGVYNEQFF
-	TRBV11-2	TRBJ2-7	once	TGTGCCAGCAGGGACGGGGGTTCCTACGAGCAGTACTTC	CASRDGGSYEQYF
-	TRBV30	TRBJ1-2	once	TGTGCCTGGACTCGGTCCCCTCTTAACTATGGCTACACCTTC	CAWTRSPLNYGYTF
TRBD2	TRBV5-1	TRBJ2-1	once	TGCGCCAGCAGCCAGACTTCTAGCGGGGGTTTTTCCTACAATGAGCAGTTCTTC	CASSQTSSGGFSYNEQFF